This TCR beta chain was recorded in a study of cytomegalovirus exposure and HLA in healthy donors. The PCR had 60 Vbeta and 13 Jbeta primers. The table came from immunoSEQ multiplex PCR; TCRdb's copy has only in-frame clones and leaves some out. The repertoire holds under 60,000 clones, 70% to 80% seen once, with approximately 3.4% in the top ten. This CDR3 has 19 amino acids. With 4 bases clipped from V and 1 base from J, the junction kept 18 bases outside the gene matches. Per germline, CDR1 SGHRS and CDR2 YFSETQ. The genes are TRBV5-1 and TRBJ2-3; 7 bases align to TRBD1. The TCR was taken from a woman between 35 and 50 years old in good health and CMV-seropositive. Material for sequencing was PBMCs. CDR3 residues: CASSHGQAGGTIRTDTQYF. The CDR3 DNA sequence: TGCGCCAGCAGCCACGGACAGGCCGGCGGCACAATCCGCACAGATACGCAGTATTTT. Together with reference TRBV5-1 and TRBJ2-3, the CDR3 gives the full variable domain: KAGVTQTPRYLIKTRGQQVTLSCSPISGHRSVSWYQQTPGQGLQFLFEYFSETQRNKGNFPGRFSGRQFSNSRSEMNVSTLELGDSALYLCASSHGQAGGTIRTDTQYFGPGTRLTVL.